Each of the 6 T cell receptor beta chains below was sequenced from the same sample in a study of graft-versus-host responses after intestinal transplantation. Some clones are missing from TCRdb's copy, which holds only in-frame ones; the method was immunoSEQ multiplex PCR. This sample yields tens of thousands of clones, of which about nine tenths are seen a single time; approximately 0.1% belongs to the top ten. These receptors are not linked to any known antigen. The sample was unstimulated CD4+ T cells sorted from spleen or lymph node cells, taken before intestinal transplant. These receptors all stem from a human donor who received an intestinal transplant.

The chain is built from TRBV11-3 and TRBJ1-3; a weak D match, TRBD1 (6 bases). The CDR3 consists of 16 residues. CDR1 and CDR2 (germline): SGHNT, YENEEA. Deletions cut 0 bases from V and 4 bases from J, with 13 bases between. The CDR3 loop is CASSLDLQGSGNTIYF. In DNA, the CDR3 is TGTGCCAGCAGCTTAGACCTACAGGGATCCGGAAACACCATATATTTT.

The V call is TRBV15, the J call TRBJ1-4; weak D call: TRBD1 (6 bases). CDR3 length: 14 residues. Germline V CDR1 and CDR2: LNHNV, YYDKDF (reference sequence). The V end lost 1 base, the J end lost 7 bases, and 10 bases lay between the germline ends. The CDR3 region is CATSRVTGTEKLFF. As DNA, the CDR3 is TGTGCCACCAGCAGAGTTACAGGGACTGAAAAACTGTTTTTT.

The chain recombines TRBV25-1 with TRBJ1-1; a possible D gene is TRBD1 (5 bases). This CDR3 has 15 residues. Trimming shortened V by 3 bases and J by 5 bases, and 16 bases separated the two germline ends. Per the germline V gene, CDR1 is MGHDK and CDR2 is SYGVNS. The CDR3 loop reads CASSDQGRGGTEAFF. The CDR3 coding sequence is TGTGCCAGCAGTGACCAAGGGAGGGGAGGGACTGAAGCTTTCTTT.

The V gene is TRBV29-1, the J gene TRBJ2-5; possibly TRBD1 for D (5 bases). The J call is in doubt because the DNA end fits TRBJ2-7 better. Germline loops: CDR1 SQVTM, CDR2 ANQGSEA. CDR3 length: 14 residues. The CDR3 reads CSVERGRHSYEQYF. In DNA form, the CDR3 reads TGCAGCGTTGAAAGGGGCAGGCACTCCTACGAGCAGTACTTC.

CDR3 bases: TGTGCCAGCAGCACAGGCAATGAAAAACTGTTTTTT. This sequence encodes CASSTGNEKLFF. The J gene is TRBJ1-4, the V gene TRBV7-6; the D gene is possibly TRBD1 (5 bases). CDR3 size: 12 residues. Trimming stripped 5 bases from V and 5 bases from J, with 6 bases between. CDR1 SGHVS and CDR2 FNYEAQ come from the germline V gene.

The chain uses TRBV18 and TRBJ2-1, with 7 bases fitting TRBD2. Germline V gene lookup returns CDR1 KGHSH and CDR2 LQKENI. There are 15 residues in the CDR3. J gave up 7 bases and V 4 bases, and 10 bases lay outside the gene matches. In DNA form, the CDR3 reads TGTGCCAGCTCACTCAAAGGACTAGAGGGTAATGAGCAGTTCTTC. Amino acids: CASSLKGLEGNEQFF.